A single sample gave rise to the 24 T cell receptor beta chains below, sequenced in a study of T cell repertoires in cytomegalovirus infection. No antigens are known for them. Using its own MiXCR run on the reads, TCRdb lists one record per CDR3 protein. Counted here are approximately 43,000 distinct CDR3 sequences, approximately 20% occurring once; the ten biggest clones make up less than 20%. The sample was PBMCs, sequenced either directly or after in vitro stimulation (not recorded which). The receptors were sampled from a human donor in good health (CMV status not recorded). Some clones in this sample may be carry-over from other donors' samples.

The V gene is TRBV12-5, the J gene TRBJ2-1; a possible D gene is TRBD1 (5 bases). There are 13 residues in the CDR3. The germline CDR1 and CDR2 sequences are LGHNT and FRNRAP. Trimming removed 5 bases at V and 3 bases at J, with 8 bases between. CDR3 in amino acids: CASGDDSYNEQFF. For the CDR3, the DNA is TGTGCTAGTGGTGACGACAGCTACAATGAGCAGTTCTTC.

This clonotype was picked up many times. The V and J genes are TRBV12-3 or TRBV12-4 and TRBJ2-3, with 7 nucleotides matching TRBD2. The CDR3 runs to 13 residues. V was clipped by 7 bases and J by 3 bases; unmatched bases: 4. In DNA, the CDR3 is TGTGCCAGCACCCCACTAGCGACAGATACGCAGTATTTT. Translation gives CASTPLATDTQYF.

The chain carries TRBV2 and TRBJ2-1; D remains unclear. The germline V and J ends were trimmed by 11 bases and 3 bases, with 8 bases remaining between them. CDR3 length: 11 amino acids. Per the germline V gene, CDR1 is SNHLY and CDR2 is FYNNEI. CDR3 nucleotides: TGTGCCCAAGGTAGCTACAATGAGCAGTTCTTC. Amino acids: CAQGSYNEQFF.

This clonotype was counted a single time. This rearrangement joins TRBV24-1 to TRBJ2-1; 8 bases are a match to TRBD1. V trimming: 4 bases; J trimming: 0 bases; junction bases outside the gene matches: 22. Germline assignment: CDR1 KGHDR and CDR2 SFDVKD. This CDR3 contains 22 residues. The CDR3 DNA is TGTGCCACCAGTGACCAATACTACCCCGGGACAGGTGTCCTGAGCTCCTACAATGAGCAGTTCTTC. Protein: CATSDQYYPGTGVLSSYNEQFF.

This clonotype appeared many times. This chain uses TRBV18 with TRBJ1-2; D is possibly TRBD1 (5 bases). Trimming left V 6 bases short and J 0 bases short, with 8 bases between. The germline V gene encodes CDR1 KGHSH and CDR2 LQKENI. The CDR3 is made up of 13 amino acids. The CDR3 nucleotides read TGTGCCAGCTCTCGGGACTCTAACTATGGCTACACCTTC. Residues: CASSRDSNYGYTF.

The genes are TRBV20-1 and TRBJ2-7, with D uncertain. Trimming shortened V by 5 bases and J by 0 bases, and 14 bases separated the two germline ends. Per the germline V gene, CDR1 is DFQATT and CDR2 is SNEGSKA (reference sequence). This CDR3 has 14 amino acids. The CDR3 loop is CSAHPGSSSYEQYF. The DNA for the CDR3 is TGCAGTGCTCACCCCGGGTCTAGCTCCTACGAGCAGTACTTC.

V gene TRBV5-3 combines with J gene TRBJ1-4; 7 bases fit TRBD1. TRBV5-3 is filed as an ORF, its function uncertain. The CDR3 length is 13 residues. Trimming removed 8 bases from V and 8 bases from J; junction bases left unmatched: 9. CDR3 loop: CASSPGQSEKLFF. CDR3 DNA: TGTGCCAGCAGCCCGGGACAGTCGGAAAAACTGTTTTTT.

This clonotype was detected many times. The rearrangement uses TRBV10-3 and TRBJ1-6, with a possible D match to TRBD1 (6 bases). Germline loops: CDR1 ENHRY, CDR2 SYGVKD. The CDR3 contains 13 residues. V shed 3 bases and J shed 11 bases, with 11 bases lying between them. CDR3 sequence (DNA): TGTGCCATCAGTGATTATGAGGGGGCACCCCTCCACTTT. Translated: CAISDYEGAPLHF.

The chain uses TRBV5-4 and TRBJ2-3; D is perhaps TRBD2 (6 bases). V was trimmed by 0 bases and J by 3 bases, leaving 11 bases between them. The germline V gene has CDR1 SGHNT and CDR2 YYREEE (reference sequence). The CDR3 sequence is 15 residues long. The CDR3 sequence: CASSLGIAETDTQYF. CDR3 nucleotide sequence: TGTGCCAGCAGCTTGGGGATAGCGGAAACAGATACGCAGTATTTT.

The table lists this clonotype with many counts. The rearrangement joins TRBV20-1 to TRBJ2-1, with 7 bases aligning to TRBD1. V was pared by 5 bases and J by 0 bases, with 1 base of the junction left unmatched. This CDR3 has 13 residues. Per germline, CDR1 DFQATT and CDR2 SNEGSKA (reference sequence). The CDR3 is CSAWDSSYNEQFF. DNA for the CDR3: TGCAGTGCTTGGGACAGCTCCTACAATGAGCAGTTCTTC.

This clonotype was counted ten times or more. This chain uses TRBV7-2 with TRBJ2-1, with 12 bases that match TRBD2. This CDR3 region has 17 residues. Germline trimming cut 2 bases from V and 5 bases from J; bases unmatched to any gene: 7. Germline loops: CDR1 SGHTA, CDR2 FQGNSA. The CDR3 sequence: CASSLPLAGGMNNEQFF. In DNA, the CDR3 is TGTGCCAGCAGCTTACCACTAGCGGGAGGCATGAACAATGAGCAGTTCTTC.

The rearrangement links TRBV4-1 to TRBJ2-7; D is perhaps TRBD1 or TRBD2 (5 bases each). The germline CDR1 and CDR2 sequences are MGHRA and YSYEKL. The CDR3 contains 16 residues. Trimming shortened V by 2 bases and J by 0 bases, and 14 bases separated the two germline ends. The CDR3: CASSQPVRGPSYEQYF. The CDR3 region has the DNA TGCGCCAGCAGCCAACCCGTCCGGGGACCCTCCTACGAGCAGTACTTC.

The sample holds a few counts of this clonotype. The chain is built from TRBV11-2 and TRBJ1-2; D remains ambiguous. CDR1 is SGHAT, CDR2 FQNNGV, per germline. V lost 5 bases, J lost 8 bases, and 21 bases lay in between. CDR3 length equals 15 residues. The CDR3 protein is CASSPYTNNLVGYTF. In nucleotides, the CDR3 is TGTGCCAGCAGCCCCTACACGAACAACCTAGTCGGCTACACCTTC.

A few counts support this clonotype. V and J are TRBV10-3 and TRBJ2-1; D remains unclear. CDR3 length: 15 amino acids. V was cut by 3 bases and J by 8 bases, with 17 bases left in between. Germline V gives CDR1 ENHRY, CDR2 SYGVKD. For the CDR3, the DNA is TGTGCCATCAGTGAACCCCCGCTGGGCCTGGATGAGCAGTTCTTC. Translation: CAISEPPLGLDEQFF.

This clonotype was counted a single time. This rearrangement joins TRBV12-3 or TRBV12-4 to TRBJ1-1; D uncertain. The CDR3 contains 13 residues. Trimming pared 5 bases from V and 1 base from J, leaving 8 bases between. The CDR3 DNA reads as TGTGCCAGCAGTATCCAGGAGAACACTGAAGCTTTCTTT. Protein sequence: CASSIQENTEAFF.

The rearrangement joins TRBV4-1 to TRBJ2-2, with D unclear. CDR1 is MGHRA, CDR2 YSYEKL, per germline. This CDR3 has 12 residues. Trimming left V 0 bases short and J 6 bases short, with 2 bases between. CDR3: CASSQDSGELFF. In DNA form, the CDR3 reads TGCGCCAGCAGCCAAGATTCCGGGGAGCTGTTTTTT.

The rearrangement uses TRBV20-1 and TRBJ1-1; a possible D gene is TRBD1 (6 bases). V lost 3 bases and J lost 1, with 9 bases in between. Germline V gives CDR1 DFQATT, CDR2 SNEGSKA (reference sequence). The CDR3 spans 13 residues. The CDR3 protein is CSARGQQNTEAFF. CDR3 nucleotides: TGCAGTGCTAGGGGACAACAGAACACTGAAGCTTTCTTT.

This clonotype was detected only a few times. This chain links TRBV11-2 with TRBJ2-3; maybe TRBD1 (6 bases). Between the trimmed V and J ends, which lost 3 bases and 1 base, there was a span of 23 bases. Germline V gene data show CDR1 as SGHAT and CDR2 as FQNNGV. The CDR3 runs to 19 residues. The CDR3: CASSFWGRVELGGTDTQYF. The CDR3 DNA follows: TGTGCCAGCAGCTTCTGGGGGCGAGTGGAACTGGGTGGCACAGATACGCAGTATTTT.

This clonotype has more than one count but fewer than ten. V gene TRBV7-2 combines with J gene TRBJ2-3; 9 bases map to TRBD2. Germline values: CDR1 SGHTA, CDR2 FQGNSA. V dropped 1 base and J dropped 8; count of bases not matched to a gene: 10. CDR3 size: 16 residues. The CDR3 DNA follows: TGTGCCAGCAGCTTAGGTAGCGGGGGCCCCCTGGGTACGCAGTATTTT. Translation gives CASSLGSGGPLGTQYF. Supplemented by reference TRBV7-2 and TRBJ2-3, the full variable domain reads GAGVSQSPSNKVTEKGKDVELRCDPISGHTALYWYRQSLGQGLEFLIYFQGNSAPDKSGLPSDRFSAERTGGSVSTLTIQRTQQEDSAVYLCASSLGSGGPLGTQYFGPGTRLTVL.

CDR3 loop: CASQRESEQYF. The CDR3 region has the DNA TGTGCCAGCCAGCGGGAGAGCGAGCAGTACTTC. The chain links TRBV2 to TRBJ2-7; 8 bases map to TRBD2. V shed 8 bases and J 6 bases; nucleotides not matched to a gene: 3. Germline lookup yields CDR1 SNHLY and CDR2 FYNNEI. CDR3 length: 11 residues.

The J gene is TRBJ1-2, the V gene TRBV4-3; D is undetermined. V gave up 1 base and J gave up 0 bases, with 9 bases separating them. This CDR3 has 15 amino acids. The germline CDR1 and CDR2 sequences are LGHNA and YSLEER. The CDR3 is CASSQVWVTNYGYTF. The CDR3 DNA reads as TGCGCCAGCAGCCAAGTTTGGGTTACTAACTATGGCTACACCTTC.

This clonotype was observed at least ten times. The chain links TRBV27 to TRBJ2-2; either TRBD1 or TRBD2 may supply D (5 bases each). CDR3 length: 15 amino acids. The V end was cut by 2 bases, the J end by 4 bases, with 11 bases between. Germline V gene lookup returns CDR1 MNHEY and CDR2 SMNVEV (reference sequence). CDR3 DNA sequence: TGTGCCAGCAGTTTAATGGGGGTGGGCACCGGGGAGCTGTTTTTT. As protein: CASSLMGVGTGELFF.

The chain has TRBV12-3 or TRBV12-4 and TRBJ2-6; D not certain. CDR3 size: 15 residues. V gave up 3 bases and J gave up 0 bases, with 6 bases separating them. In DNA form, the CDR3 reads TGTGCCAGCAGTTTTACGGGCTCTGGGGCCAACGTCCTGACTTTC. Its translation is CASSFTGSGANVLTF.

In its sample, this clonotype was seen a few times. This rearrangement joins TRBV5-4 to TRBJ2-5; D gene uncertain. V was pared by 1 base and J by 1 base, with 11 bases between. Germline CDR1 SGHNT, CDR2 YYREEE (reference sequence). This CDR3 has 15 amino acids. The CDR3 DNA sequence: TGTGCCAGCAGCTTGACGACGTCCCGCCAAGAGACCCAGTACTTC. The encoded protein is CASSLTTSRQETQYF.